These T cell receptor beta chains were read from a single sample in a study of cytomegalovirus exposure and HLA in healthy donors. The method was immunoSEQ multiplex PCR; TCRdb's version includes in-frame clones alone and lacks a portion of them. The repertoire includes 90,000 to 100,000 clones, approximately 88% of them detected once, and under 4.5% sits in the top ten. The sample consisted of PBMCs. The receptor set was obtained from a woman aged 30 to 39 in good health and CMV-seronegative. Both conserved end residues are part of each CDR3. Only part of the rows carry a size: once, few, many, or a class if the clone is expanded.

>NA|TRBV7-6
CASSLEVSSSYEQYF
>NA|TRBV2
CASSDWYGETQYF
>NA|TRBV7-3
CASSRTGGSGNTIYF
>NA|TRBV10-3
CAIGTRVGETHYF
>NA|TRBV2
CASGGATNTEAFF
>NA|TRBV5-1
CASSSSGSGTETQYF
>NA|TRBV11-3
CASSPGQGSYNEQFF
>NA|TRBV4-3
CASSKNGNTEAFF
>once|TRBV5-1
CASSLAEGSGSSYNEQFF
>once|TRBV9
CASSPRGIPTSTGELFF
>NA|TRBV27
CATWGKTGLGEQYF
>NA|TRBV6-5
CASSYGANNQPQHF
>few|TRBV29-1
CSALLTSDYEQYF
>NA|TRBV28
CASSLRLYGYTF
>NA|TRBV18
CASSPRGRTATNEKLFF
>NA|TRBV7-9
CASSFNRGAFF
>NA|TRBV28
CASRYYGTGNQPQHF
>NA|TRBV4-1
CASSQGPGGSEQYF
>NA|TRBV4-1
CASSQAYTLVTGKEKLFF
>NA|TRBV7-5
CARSLSHLSGQGTISGNTIYF
>few|TRBV5-1
CASSLLASVPNTEAFF
>NA|TRBV6-1
CASSLTGTQETQYF
>NA|TRBV23-1
CASSQPHTSGGPQYF
>NA|TRBV7-8
CASTEGGGTAETQYF
>NA|TRBV4-1
CASSTITGGDGYTF
>few|TRBV5-1
CASSLTGLNTEAFF
>NA|TRBV18
CASPFTQKGEQFF
>NA|TRBV5-1
CASTQGGSTDTQYF
>NA|TRBV7-7
CASSLALNTGELFF
>once|TRBV7-9
CASSLRPGMNTEAFF
>NA|TRBV9
CASSARLDHSTDTQYF
>NA|TRBV20-1
CTRQGNPEAFF
>NA|TRBV9
CASSVGQGAGYTF
>NA|TRBV5-4
CASSQLRTGLAATF
>NA|TRBV5-1
CASSLEGTGGRKTQYF
>NA|TRBV4-2
CASSQDPEDQPQHF
>NA|TRBV6-5
CASSLAGAKNIQYF
>NA|TRBV7-9
CASSLGGLGLRGYTF
>NA|TRBV7-2
CASSRGTRGTGELFF
>NA|TRBV27
CASSFNSGAGANVLTF
>NA|TRBV5-1
CASSRDPSSPGANVLTF
>NA|TRBV11-1
CASRLTSGTTDTQYF
>NA|TRBV25-1
CASSKGGTDSHYGYTF
>NA|TRBV4-3
CASSQVGQPDQPQHF
>NA|TRBV6-5
CASSYSGGPDEQYF
>few|TRBV5-8
CASSSGAGAFAGELFF
>NA|TRBV6-5
CASAYRDRDQPQHF